These 31 T cell receptor beta chains were all obtained from the same sample, sequenced in a study of blood T cells in healthy people across ages. Primed by a sample-barcoded 5' primer and a J-beta primer mix, a second PCR proceeded for about 7 to 11 cycles. Each CDR3 protein is one row after TCRdb ran MiXCR on the 5' RACE reads. The sample has about 940,000 distinct CDR3 sequences; approximately 49% are singletons. Specimen: blood. All receptors derive from a man aged 25 to 40 in good health.

The rearrangement joins TRBV7-9 to TRBJ1-2; no reliable D call. Germline lookup yields CDR1 SEHNR and CDR2 FQNEAQ (reference sequence). CDR3 size: 12 residues. Between the trimmed V and J ends, which lost 1 base and 7 bases, there was a span of 7 bases. The CDR3 sequence is CASSLERAGYTF. CDR3 nucleotide sequence: TGTGCCAGCAGCTTAGAAAGGGCTGGCTACACCTTC.

The chain employs TRBV11-2 and TRBJ1-4; D remains ambiguous. V lost 1 base to trimming and J lost 10 bases, with 13 bases between them. The CDR3 sequence is 14 residues long. Germline CDR1 and CDR2: SGHAT and FQNNGV. In DNA, the CDR3 is TGTGCCAGCAGCTTAGGGCAGGCTGTGAGAAAACTGTTTTTT. Amino acid sequence: CASSLGQAVRKLFF.

J is TRBJ2-7 and V is TRBV20-1; TRBD2 matches at 12 bases. J lost 6 bases, V lost 6 bases, and 15 bases had no gene match. Looked up from germline, CDR1 is DFQATT and CDR2 is SNEGSKA (reference sequence). This CDR3 contains 16 residues. The CDR3 protein is CSAPKGLAGSWAEQYF. In nucleotides, the CDR3 is TGCAGTGCCCCAAAAGGACTAGCGGGATCGTGGGCCGAGCAGTACTTC.

This clonotype was recorded a few times. The chain combines TRBV24-1 with TRBJ2-1, with 7 bases identical to TRBD1. Germline-derived CDR1 and CDR2 are KGHDR and SFDVKD. Trimming cost V 3 bases and J 5 bases; bases outside gene matches: 6. The CDR3 consists of 15 residues. Here the CDR3 DNA reads TGTGCCACCAGTGATAGGGGACAGTTCGACAATGAGCAGTTCTTC. Protein sequence: CATSDRGQFDNEQFF.

This clonotype appeared many times. This chain joins TRBV27 and TRBJ2-7; no clear D gene. The germline V gene has CDR1 MNHEY and CDR2 SMNVEV (reference sequence). The CDR3 length is 13 residues. The V gene lost 5 bases and the J gene lost 0 bases, with 8 bases spanning the gap. CDR3 region: CASSTQNSYEQYF. The CDR3 region has the DNA TGTGCCAGCAGTACGCAAAACTCCTACGAGCAGTACTTC.

The V gene is TRBV4-2, the J gene TRBJ1-6; TRBD1 agrees at 7 bases. The CDR3 spans 15 residues. V gave up 4 bases and J gave up 10 bases; unmatched junction bases: 10. Germline lookup yields CDR1 LGHNA and CDR2 YNFKEQ. CDR3 DNA sequence: TGTGCCAGCAGCCGCAATAGGGGGCTGGAATCACCCCTCCACTTT. Protein product: CASSRNRGLESPLHF.

A remark on this clonotype: The germline gene is not matched at one end of the junction; a read error may be the cause. This chain connects TRBV24-1 to TRBJ1-1; maybe TRBD1 (5 bases). This CDR3 region has 15 residues. Germline V lookup: CDR1 KGHDR, CDR2 SFDVKD. CDR3 sequence reads: CATSDSSGRATKAFF. CDR3 sequence (DNA): TGTGCCACCAGTGATTCGTCAGGGAGGGCCACTAAAGCTTTCTTT.

This clonotype has just one count. The chain combines TRBV30 with TRBJ1-2; unclear D gene. Per the germline V gene, CDR1 is GTSNPN and CDR2 is SVGIG (reference sequence). The ends were cut back, 5 bases at V and 4 bases at J, with 8 bases in the middle. There are 11 residues in the CDR3. In DNA, the CDR3 is TGTGCCTGGGGATATTTCTATGGCTACACCTTC. It encodes CAWGYFYGYTF.

V is TRBV29-1 and J is TRBJ2-5; D is uncertain. Matching the DNA end better, TRBJ2-7 makes the J call doubtful. This CDR3 region has 13 residues. Germline CDR1 is SQVTM and CDR2 is ANQGSEA. The CDR3 region has the DNA TGCAGCGTTGTAGCCAATACCAACTACGAGCAGTACTTC. This encodes CSVVANTNYEQYF.

V usage is TRBV6-4 and J usage is TRBJ2-3, with 12 positions matching TRBD2. The CDR3 loop spans 15 amino acids. The germline gives CDR1 MRHNA, CDR2 SNTAGT. V lost 6 bases, J lost 8 bases, and 9 bases stayed unmatched. This CDR3 reads CASSAKLAGGGTQYF. The CDR3 DNA is TGTGCCAGCAGCGCCAAACTAGCGGGGGGCGGTACGCAGTATTTT.

This chain uses TRBV7-9 with TRBJ1-1, with TRBD1 identical over 7 bases. Trimming took 1 base from V and 3 from J; bases not matched to a gene: 14. The CDR3 has 18 residues. Germline CDR1 and CDR2: SEHNR and FQNEAQ (reference sequence). CDR3 amino acids: CASSLGWLTGEGDTEAFF. The DNA for the CDR3 is TGTGCCAGCAGCTTAGGGTGGCTAACAGGGGAAGGGGACACTGAAGCTTTCTTT.

This clonotype was counted only a few times. This chain uses TRBV27 with TRBJ2-7; the match to TRBD2 covers 10 bases. CDR3 length: 16 amino acids. Per germline, CDR1 MNHEY and CDR2 SMNVEV (reference sequence). J lost 4 bases, V lost 5 bases, and 11 bases had no gene match. The CDR3 loop is CASSRITSGVQYEQYF. CDR3 nucleotide sequence: TGTGCCAGCAGTAGAATTACTAGCGGGGTTCAATACGAGCAGTACTTC.

This clonotype was observed many times. This sequence joins TRBV29-1 and TRBJ2-3; TRBD1 agrees at 12 bases. This CDR3 spans 16 amino acids. The V and J ends lost 2 bases and 5 bases, in that order; junction bases with no gene match: 8. Per germline, CDR1 SQVTM and CDR2 ANQGSEA. The CDR3 DNA sequence: TGCAGCGTTGAAACCGGGACAGGGGGCGCGAGAGATACGCAGTATTTT. Protein sequence: CSVETGTGGARDTQYF.

The V and J genes are TRBV30 and TRBJ1-6, with TRBD1 as a possible D gene (5 bases). The CDR3 totals 13 residues. V was clipped by 5 bases and J by 10 bases, with 15 bases between them. Looked up from germline, CDR1 is GTSNPN and CDR2 is SVGIG (reference sequence). The CDR3 DNA follows: TGTGCCTGGGAAGGGGTATCACGCTCACCCCTCCACTTT. It is translated as CAWEGVSRSPLHF.

This clonotype has only a few counts. The chain is built from TRBV7-2 and TRBJ2-3; a possible D gene is TRBD1 (6 bases). The germline gives CDR1 SGHTA, CDR2 FQGNSA. V lost 7 bases to trimming and J lost 0 bases, with 17 bases between them. There are 16 residues in the CDR3. CDR3 sequence (DNA): TGTGCCAGCACCGCCCAGGGGCAGATTAGCACAGATACGCAGTATTTT. Translation: CASTAQGQISTDTQYF.

This chain links TRBV28 with TRBJ2-7; 11 positions match TRBD1. The CDR3 contains 15 residues. Germline loops: CDR1 MDHEN, CDR2 SYDVKM. With V trimmed by 2 bases and J by 6 bases, 6 bases remained unmatched. This chain's CDR3 is CASSLPLGTGGEQYF. The CDR3 DNA reads as TGTGCCAGCAGTTTACCCCTCGGGACAGGGGGCGAGCAGTACTTC.

This chain joins TRBV5-1 and TRBJ2-3, with 8 bases lining up with TRBD2. Germline CDR1 is SGHRS and CDR2 is YFSETQ. The V and J ends lost 4 bases and 4 bases, in that order; junction bases with no gene match: 8. The CDR3 has 15 residues. The CDR3 DNA follows: TGCGCCAGCAGCCTGGGACTAGGCCATCCAGATACGCAGTATTTT. Amino acid sequence: CASSLGLGHPDTQYF.

The chain combines TRBV7-2 with TRBJ2-7; 9 bases agree with TRBD2. J gave up 2 bases and V 5 bases, and 7 bases lay outside the gene matches. Per germline, CDR1 SGHTA and CDR2 FQGNSA. The CDR3 runs to 15 residues. The CDR3 protein is CASSDAAGGPYEQYF. The CDR3 region has the DNA TGTGCCAGCAGCGACGCAGCGGGGGGCCCCTACGAGCAGTACTTC.

This clonotype showed up just a few times. The chain is built from TRBV9 and TRBJ2-1; D unclear. The V end lost 0 bases, the J end lost 6 bases, and 7 bases lay between the germline ends. The CDR3 runs 13 residues. Germline CDR1 is SGDLS and CDR2 is YYNGEE. The CDR3 is CASSVEATNEQFF. In DNA, the CDR3 is TGTGCCAGCAGCGTAGAGGCCACCAATGAGCAGTTCTTC.

Remarks on this clonotype: This may come from a read error, since a much larger clone is one base off. The chain carries TRBV12-3 or TRBV12-4 and TRBJ2-1; 8 bases line up with TRBD2. This CDR3 has 15 amino acids. After removal of 3 bases from V and 8 bases from J, the junction contained 9 bases not matched to a gene. The CDR3 spells CASSFWLAGGDEQFF. The DNA of the CDR3 is TGTGCCAGCAGTTTTTGGCTAGCGGGTGGGGATGAGCAGTTCTTC.

This chain uses TRBV10-3 with TRBJ2-7, with 10 bases aligning to TRBD2. V was clipped by 6 bases and J by 7 bases; unmatched bases: 12. The germline V gene encodes CDR1 ENHRY and CDR2 SYGVKD. CDR3 size: 15 residues. The CDR3 nucleotides read TGTGCCATCAGCGATAGCGGGGGGCGATCCAATGAGCAGTACTTC. Its protein is CAISDSGGRSNEQYF.

There are a few counts of this clonotype. The rearrangement joins TRBV6-6 to TRBJ1-1; D possibly corresponds to TRBD1 (5 bases). From germline, CDR1 is MNHNY and CDR2 SVGAGI (reference sequence). Trimming took 6 bases from V and 2 from J, leaving 7 bases between them. The CDR3 has 12 residues. The CDR3 sequence: CASSGGNTEAFF. The CDR3 DNA sequence: TGTGCCAGCAGCGGGGGAAACACTGAAGCTTTCTTT.

This clonotype was counted many times. This chain joins TRBV11-2 and TRBJ2-7; TRBD1 or TRBD2 may be the D gene (5 bases each). Trimming removed 5 bases at V and 0 bases at J, with 17 bases between. The germline V gene has CDR1 SGHAT and CDR2 FQNNGV. The CDR3 is 16 residues long. The CDR3 region is CASSKRQPEASYEQYF. The CDR3 nucleotides read TGTGCCAGCAGCAAAAGACAGCCGGAGGCCTCCTACGAGCAGTACTTC.

This clonotype was detected only a few times. This chain uses TRBV10-3 with TRBJ2-1; D remains unclear. The CDR3 consists of 13 residues. Germline V gene lookup returns CDR1 ENHRY and CDR2 SYGVKD. V lost 7 bases and J 5 bases, leaving 12 bases between the germline ends. The CDR3 nucleotides are TGTGCCATCACACACGACGACAACAATGAGCAGTTCTTC. This sequence encodes CAITHDDNNEQFF.

This clonotype was seen ten or more times. The J gene is TRBJ1-4, the V gene TRBV4-2; D might be TRBD1 (5 bases). The CDR3 consists of 14 residues. Trimming removed 3 bases at V and 2 bases at J, with 7 bases between. CDR1 and CDR2 from the germline V gene are LGHNA and YNFKEQ. The CDR3 DNA reads as TGTGCCAGCAGCCAGGGGGGGACTAATGAAAAACTGTTTTTT. Translation gives CASSQGGTNEKLFF.

The V gene is TRBV20-1, the J gene TRBJ2-3; 10 positions match TRBD2. V was pared by 0 bases and J by 5 bases, with 5 bases of the junction left unmatched. The germline CDR1 and CDR2 sequences are DFQATT and SNEGSKA (reference sequence). The CDR3 is 15 residues long. CDR3 amino acids: CSARDPSGGVDTQYF. CDR3 nucleotides: TGCAGTGCTAGAGATCCTAGCGGGGGTGTAGATACGCAGTATTTT.

The chain has TRBV3-1 and TRBJ1-2; the D gene is possibly TRBD1 (5 bases). The V gene's germline CDR1 is LGHDT and CDR2 YNNKEL (reference sequence). V was trimmed by 1 base and J by 8 bases, leaving 14 bases between them. The CDR3 is 14 amino acids. This chain's CDR3 is CASSQGQGSRGYTF. In DNA form, the CDR3 reads TGTGCCAGCAGCCAAGGCCAGGGCTCTAGGGGCTACACCTTC.

The gene calls are TRBV12-3 or TRBV12-4 and TRBJ2-1, with D possibly matching TRBD1 (5 bases). V was clipped by 6 bases and J by 3 bases, with 9 bases between them. The CDR3 runs to 13 residues. The CDR3 loop reads CASRVQDYNEQFF. The DNA of the CDR3 is TGTGCCAGCAGGGTACAGGACTACAATGAGCAGTTCTTC.

This rearrangement joins TRBV24-1 to TRBJ1-1, with D perhaps matching TRBD1 (6 bases). The ends were cut back, 7 bases at V and 5 bases at J, with 16 bases in the middle. CDR3 size: 14 residues. Germline lookup yields CDR1 KGHDR and CDR2 SFDVKD. The DNA of the CDR3 is TGTGCCACCAGGGACAGCGCGGGAGGTACTGAAGCTTTCTTT. This sequence encodes CATRDSAGGTEAFF.

This clonotype was detected once. The chain carries TRBV2 and TRBJ2-7, with D possibly being TRBD2 (5 bases). The J call may be wrong; the DNA end is better matched by TRBJ2-5. Looked up from germline, CDR1 is SNHLY and CDR2 is FYNNEI. This CDR3 has 16 residues. The DNA of the CDR3 is TGTGCCAGCAGTGCTTGGGCTAGCTCGAGCGAAGAGACCCAGTACTTC. Translating gives CASSAWASSSEETQYF.

This chain uses TRBV9 with TRBJ2-5; 8 positions agree with TRBD2. Germline CDR1 is SGDLS and CDR2 is YYNGEE. Trimming cost V 3 bases and J 11 bases; bases outside gene matches: 18. The CDR3 length is 16 residues. CDR3 sequence (DNA): TGTGCCAGCAGCGCCAGCGGGAGTTACCTGAAGAATGAGCAGTACTTC. Amino acid sequence: CASSASGSYLKNEQYF.